This entry lists 30 T cell receptor beta chains sequenced from one sample in a study of cytotoxic CD8 clonotypes in ibrutinib-treated CLL. This table comes from immunoSEQ multiplex PCR, and its TCRdb copy is limited to in-frame clones, with some not included. This sample carries approximately 100,000 clones, about 50% of them seen once, and the ten largest clones take about 39%. This sample comprised PBMCs, obtained after 24 months of ibrutinib treatment. The source is a human donor with chronic lymphocytic leukemia.

J is TRBJ1-2 and V is TRBV6-1; 8 nucleotides agree with TRBD1. V trimming: 4 bases; J trimming: 7 bases; junction bases outside the gene matches: 8. This CDR3 region has 14 residues. Germline CDR1 MNHNS, CDR2 SASEGT. DNA for the CDR3: TGTGCCAGCAGTGCAACGACAGGGGTTGTTGGCTACACCTTC. Its protein product is CASSATTGVVGYTF.

Only a few counts were recorded for this clone. The chain employs TRBV5-6 and TRBJ2-7, with D hard to call. Germline values: CDR1 SGHDT, CDR2 YYEEEE. The V end was cut by 2 bases, the J end by 2 bases, with 8 bases between. The length of the CDR3 is 13 residues. The CDR3 here is CASSLTDPYEQYF. The CDR3 DNA follows: TGTGCCAGCAGCTTAACAGACCCCTACGAGCAGTACTTC.

This clone is a singleton in its sample. The chain is built from TRBV30 and TRBJ2-1, with 9 bases aligning to TRBD1. Per germline, CDR1 GTSNPN and CDR2 SVGIG (reference sequence). This CDR3 has 15 amino acids. Losses at the gene ends were 2 bases for V and 3 bases for J; bases not matched to a gene: 5. In DNA, the CDR3 is TGTGCCTGGAGTAAAGAGGGACAGGGCTACAATGAGCAGTTCTTC. Amino acids: CAWSKEGQGYNEQFF.

The genes are TRBV7-2 and TRBJ1-5; D might be TRBD1 (5 bases). CDR1 SGHTA and CDR2 FQGNSA come from the germline V gene. V shed 6 bases and J shed 7 bases, with 16 bases lying between them. This CDR3 is built from 14 residues. CDR3 sequence (DNA): TGTGCCAGCAGTTTGTTACAGGAATACCAGCCCCAGCATTTT. This encodes CASSLLQEYQPQHF.

V and J are TRBV4-2 and TRBJ2-7; 10 positions match TRBD1. CDR1 and CDR2 (germline): LGHNA, YNFKEQ. Unmatched junction bases numbered 4, after V lost 3 bases and J lost 5 bases. The CDR3 has 14 residues. This CDR3 is CASSQDRGFDEQYF. The CDR3, as DNA: TGTGCCAGCAGCCAGGACAGGGGGTTCGACGAGCAGTACTTC.

The chain employs TRBV5-6 and TRBJ1-5; D not certain. This CDR3 has 15 amino acids. Germline CDR1 and CDR2: SGHDT and YYEEEE. V gave up 4 bases and J gave up 0 bases, with 11 bases separating them. The CDR3 protein is CASSKLRYSNQPQHF. As DNA, the CDR3 is TGTGCCAGCAGCAAATTGAGGTATAGCAATCAGCCCCAGCATTTT.

The chain has TRBV6-5 and TRBJ2-7; 7 nucleotides line up with TRBD1. Trimming removed 6 bases from V and 6 bases from J; junction bases left unmatched: 5. This CDR3 comprises 12 residues. Germline loops: CDR1 MNHEY, CDR2 SVGAGI. The CDR3: CASRHRGGEQYF. CDR3 DNA: TGTGCCAGCAGACACAGGGGTGGCGAGCAGTACTTC.

This clone was observed a few times. The chain links TRBV6-5 to TRBJ1-1; D gene ambiguous. Germline V gives CDR1 MNHEY, CDR2 SVGAGI. Deletions cut 5 bases from V and 7 bases from J, with 8 bases between. This CDR3 is 11 amino acids long. CDR3 loop: CASSHRDEAFF. CDR3 DNA: TGTGCCAGCAGTCATAGGGATGAAGCTTTCTTT.

This chain joins TRBV27 and TRBJ1-4; TRBD1 aligns across 7 bases. J lost 0 bases, V lost 4 bases, and 5 bases had no gene match. This CDR3 contains 16 residues. CDR1 is MNHEY and CDR2 is SMNVEV in the germline V gene (reference sequence). The CDR3 sequence is CASSSGQTTTNEKLFF. The CDR3 nucleotides are TGTGCCAGCAGTTCGGGACAGACAACAACTAATGAAAAACTGTTTTTT.

V and J are TRBV6-1 and TRBJ1-1; D may be TRBD1 (5 bases). CDR3 length: 16 residues. The V and J ends lost 4 bases and 5 bases respectively, with 20 bases between them. Germline V CDR1 and CDR2: MNHNS, SASEGT. Written as DNA, the CDR3 is TGTGCCAGCAGTGCCCTGAATCAGGGTGGTCGGACTGAAGCTTTCTTT. Its translation is CASSALNQGGRTEAFF.

The sample holds a few counts of this clone. The rearrangement uses TRBV15 and TRBJ1-4; D is undetermined. CDR3 length equals 13 residues. V gave up 6 bases and J gave up 4 bases, with 9 bases separating them. Per germline, CDR1 LNHNV and CDR2 YYDKDF (reference sequence). In DNA form, the CDR3 reads TGTGCCACCAGTGGAGGGAATAATGAAAAACTGTTTTTT. Amino acid sequence: CATSGGNNEKLFF.

V usage is TRBV11-1 and J usage is TRBJ1-2; a possible D gene is TRBD1 (5 bases). The germline CDR1 and CDR2 sequences are SGHAT and FQDESV (reference sequence). The V gene lost 6 bases and the J gene lost 4 bases, with 15 bases spanning the gap. CDR3 size: 14 residues. The CDR3 loop is CASRGGDVSYGYTF. In DNA, the CDR3 is TGTGCCAGCAGAGGCGGGGACGTCAGCTATGGCTACACCTTC.

This chain uses TRBV7-3 with TRBJ1-2; D perhaps matches TRBD1 (6 bases). The CDR3 has 15 amino acids. Deletions cut 5 bases from V and 3 bases from J, with 16 bases between. The germline CDR1 and CDR2 sequences are SGHTA and FQGTGA. CDR3 coding DNA: TGTGCCAGCAGCCCCCGCGGGGGCGCAGACTATGGCTACACCTTC. Protein sequence: CASSPRGGADYGYTF. Supplemented by reference TRBV7-3 and TRBJ1-2, the full variable domain reads GAGVSQTPSNKVTEKGKYVELRCDPISGHTALYWYRQSLGQGPEFLIYFQGTGAADDSGLPNDRFFAVRPEGSVSTLKIQRTERGDSAVYLCASSPRGGADYGYTFGSGTRLTVV.

The chain joins TRBV29-1 to TRBJ1-1, with TRBD1 identical over 10 bases. The germline gives CDR1 SQVTM, CDR2 ANQGSEA. The CDR3 covers 16 residues. V lost 4 bases to trimming and J lost 4 bases; unmatched junction nucleotides: 12. This CDR3 is CSVVRGGQGFSTEAFF. The CDR3 nucleotides read TGCAGCGTTGTTAGGGGGGGACAGGGGTTTAGCACTGAAGCTTTCTTT.

The rearrangement uses TRBV19 and TRBJ1-5, with D perhaps TRBD1 (5 bases). The CDR3 contains 11 residues. CDR1 is LNHDA and CDR2 is SQIVND in the germline V gene (reference sequence). V lost 6 bases and J 6 bases, leaving 6 bases between the germline ends. CDR3 protein: CASSGGQPQHF. The CDR3 nucleotides read TGTGCCAGTAGCGGGGGTCAGCCCCAGCATTTT.

The V call is TRBV4-2, the J call TRBJ1-4; the D gene is possibly TRBD1 (5 bases). The germline V gene has CDR1 LGHNA and CDR2 YNFKEQ. The CDR3 covers 13 residues. Trimming removed 2 bases from V and 7 bases from J, with 8 bases in between. The CDR3 sequence is CASSQQGGEKLFF. The CDR3 DNA is TGTGCCAGCAGCCAACAGGGAGGTGAAAAACTGTTTTTT.

This clone was recorded many times. The chain combines TRBV12-5 with TRBJ2-1, with 8 bases identical to TRBD2. The CDR3 runs to 13 residues. Germline-derived CDR1 and CDR2 are LGHNT and FRNRAP. With V trimmed by 4 bases and J by 9 bases, 5 bases remained unmatched. CDR3 in amino acids: CASGSSGGSEQFF. The CDR3 nucleotides read TGTGCTAGTGGTTCCAGCGGGGGTAGTGAGCAGTTCTTC.

The V gene is TRBV4-1, the J gene TRBJ2-1, with TRBD2 as a possible D gene (5 bases). Germline CDR1 reads MGHRA; CDR2 reads YSYEKL. The CDR3 length is 12 residues. V was clipped by 7 bases and J by 7 bases, with 11 bases between them. The CDR3 spells CASMSGGNEQFF. The CDR3 coding sequence is TGCGCCAGCATGTCGGGCGGGAATGAGCAGTTCTTC.

The gene calls are TRBV29-1 and TRBJ2-7, with no clear D. The CDR3 runs 11 residues. Germline CDR1 is SQVTM and CDR2 is ANQGSEA. V was shortened by 5 bases and J by 3 bases, with 8 bases between the two germline ends. CDR3 nucleotide sequence: TGCAGCGTTAGGGATAACTACGAGCAGTACTTC. This encodes CSVRDNYEQYF.

V gene TRBV7-8 combines with J gene TRBJ1-1; 7 nucleotides agree with TRBD1. CDR3 length: 13 amino acids. Germline-derived CDR1 and CDR2 are SGHVS and FQNEAQ. Trimming at V came to 0 bases and at J to 10 bases, leaving 5 bases not matched to a gene. CDR3 DNA sequence: TGTGCCAGCAGCTTAGCAGGGGGCTTCGGAGCTTTCTTT. It specifies CASSLAGGFGAFF.

The rearrangement links TRBV30 to TRBJ2-3; TRBD2 aligns across 11 bases. V was clipped by 2 bases and J by 8 bases; unmatched bases: 9. This CDR3 has 15 amino acids. Germline CDR1 GTSNPN, CDR2 SVGIG (reference sequence). For the CDR3, the DNA is TGTGCCTGGAGTCCTAGCGGGGGGCCTCGAAGTACGCAGTATTTT. As protein: CAWSPSGGPRSTQYF.

The chain recombines TRBV2 with TRBJ2-3, with no clear D. The CDR3 is made up of 15 amino acids. V was clipped by 0 bases and J by 1 base, with 8 bases between them. The V gene's germline CDR1 is SNHLY and CDR2 FYNNEI. CDR3 nucleotide sequence: TGTGCCAGCAGTGAAGCCACCGGAGGCACAGATACGCAGTATTTT. Its protein is CASSEATGGTDTQYF. The full variable domain, with the rest looked up from reference TRBV2 and TRBJ2-3, is EPEVTQTPSHQVTQMGQEVILRCVPISNHLYFYWYRQILGQKVEFLVSFYNNEISEKSEIFDDQFSVERPDGSNFTLKIRSTKLEDSAMYFCASSEATGGTDTQYFGPGTRLTVL.

The rearrangement links TRBV6-1 to TRBJ1-2; TRBD1 matches 9 bases. V was pared by 6 bases and J by 4 bases, with 6 bases of the junction left unmatched. Germline-derived CDR1 and CDR2 are MNHNS and SASEGT. The CDR3 has 14 residues. This chain's CDR3 is CASRSGQGIYGYTF. DNA of the CDR3: TGTGCCAGCAGGTCGGGACAGGGCATCTATGGCTACACCTTC.

Regarding this clone: This CDR3 is also generated by other DNA sequences in the sample. The chain has TRBV6-1 and TRBJ2-5; 8 bases match TRBD1. V was pared by 3 bases and J by 10 bases, with 10 bases of the junction left unmatched. Per the germline V gene, CDR1 is MNHNS and CDR2 is SASEGT. This CDR3 contains 14 residues. The CDR3 is CASSEDRVRFHQYF. The CDR3 DNA follows: TGTGCCAGCAGTGAGGACAGGGTCCGATTTCACCAGTACTTC.

V usage is TRBV5-1 and J usage is TRBJ2-5; a weak D match, TRBD1 (5 bases). V was trimmed by 6 bases and J by 1 base, leaving 13 bases between them. This CDR3 spans 14 amino acids. In germline, CDR1 is SGHRS, CDR2 YFSETQ. CDR3 coding DNA: TGCGCCAGCAAGCTGGACACCAGCCAAGAGACCCAGTACTTC. Translation: CASKLDTSQETQYF. Based on the CDR3 plus reference TRBV5-1 and TRBJ2-5, the full variable domain is KAGVTQTPRYLIKTRGQQVTLSCSPISGHRSVSWYQQTPGQGLQFLFEYFSETQRNKGNFPGRFSGRQFSNSRSEMNVSTLELGDSALYLCASKLDTSQETQYFGPGTRLLVL.

The rearrangement joins TRBV18 to TRBJ2-7; D unclear. Germline V gene data show CDR1 as KGHSH and CDR2 as LQKENI. V lost 3 bases, J lost 2 bases, and 17 bases lay in between. This CDR3 region has 16 residues. The CDR3 region is CASSPLLQEPPYEQYF. The CDR3, as DNA: TGTGCCAGCTCACCCCTGTTACAAGAGCCTCCCTACGAGCAGTACTTC.

This clone was recorded only once. This sequence joins TRBV11-2 and TRBJ1-2; D not resolved. CDR1 and CDR2 from the germline V gene are SGHAT and FQNNGV. The CDR3 spans 15 residues. The V end was cut by 2 bases, the J end by 5 bases, with 15 bases between. The CDR3 bases are TGTGCCAGCAGCTTATCCCGGGTACCTCAGTATGGCTACACCTTC. This encodes CASSLSRVPQYGYTF.

This clone was seen just once. The V gene is TRBV2, the J gene TRBJ2-6; D is possibly TRBD1 (5 bases). There are 14 residues in the CDR3. The germline V gene has CDR1 SNHLY and CDR2 FYNNEI. Trimming shortened V by 10 bases and J by 0 bases, and 10 bases separated the two germline ends. CDR3 loop: CATDRDSGANVLTF. Written as DNA, the CDR3 is TGTGCCACCGACAGAGACTCTGGGGCCAACGTCCTGACTTTC.

The chain carries TRBV5-4 and TRBJ1-5; D is possibly TRBD1 (6 bases). The CDR3 runs 13 residues. The ends were cut back, 4 bases at V and 7 bases at J, with 12 bases in the middle. Per germline, CDR1 SGHNT and CDR2 YYREEE (reference sequence). CDR3 amino acids: CASSPKDRQPQHF. DNA of the CDR3: TGTGCCAGCAGCCCGAAAGACAGGCAGCCCCAGCATTTT.

This chain uses TRBV2 with TRBJ1-1, with unresolved D. With 8 bases removed from V and 0 bases from J, the gap between germline ends came to 16 bases. This CDR3 spans 15 amino acids. CDR1 and CDR2 from the germline V gene are SNHLY and FYNNEI. CDR3 sequence (DNA): TGTGCCAGCCGAGCCGAGGATTTAATGAACACTGAAGCTTTCTTT. It yields the protein CASRAEDLMNTEAFF.